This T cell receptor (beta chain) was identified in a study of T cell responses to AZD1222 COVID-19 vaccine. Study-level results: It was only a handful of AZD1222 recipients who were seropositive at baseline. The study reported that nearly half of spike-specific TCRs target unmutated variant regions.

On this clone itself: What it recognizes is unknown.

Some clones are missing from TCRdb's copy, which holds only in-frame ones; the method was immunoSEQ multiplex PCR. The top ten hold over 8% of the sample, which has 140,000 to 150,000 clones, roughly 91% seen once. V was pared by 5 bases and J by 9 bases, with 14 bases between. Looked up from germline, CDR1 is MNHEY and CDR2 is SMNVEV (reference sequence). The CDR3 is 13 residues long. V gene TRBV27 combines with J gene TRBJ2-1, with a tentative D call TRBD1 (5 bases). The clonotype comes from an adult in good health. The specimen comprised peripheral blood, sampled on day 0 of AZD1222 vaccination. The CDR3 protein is CASSPWGGGEQFF. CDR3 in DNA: TGTGCCAGCAGTCCATGGGGCGGCGGTGAGCAGTTCTTC.